A single sample gave rise to the 32 T cell receptor beta chains below, sequenced in a study of blood T cells in healthy people across ages. A second about 6 to 12 cycle PCR used barcoded and J-beta primers. TCRdb analysed the 5' RACE reads with MiXCR anew, one entry per CDR3 protein. This sample has 650,000 to 1,000,000 distinct CDR3 sequences; about 34% occur once, and the top ten carry 13%. Sequencing was performed on blood. These receptors were obtained from a young man in good health.

This clonotype turned up a few times. The chain combines TRBV12-3 or TRBV12-4 with TRBJ2-7, with a possible D match to TRBD1 (6 bases). CDR3 length: 11 residues. Trimming took 8 bases from V and 10 from J, leaving 15 bases between them. The CDR3 loop reads CASATGRRQYF. Written as DNA, the CDR3 is TGTGCCAGCGCGACAGGCAGAAGACAGTACTTC.

V and J are TRBV28 and TRBJ2-3; 12 bases align to TRBD2. The germline V gene encodes CDR1 MDHEN and CDR2 SYDVKM. This CDR3 comprises 15 residues. V trimming: 3 bases; J trimming: 5 bases; junction bases outside the gene matches: 3. The CDR3 coding sequence is TGTGCCAGCAGTTTCCTAGCGGGGGGGCGAGATACGCAGTATTTT. Amino acids: CASSFLAGGRDTQYF.

The chain uses TRBV12-5 and TRBJ2-7; TRBD2 matches 9 bases. CDR1 is LGHNT, CDR2 FRNRAP, per germline. The CDR3 runs to 16 residues. The V segment lost 2 bases and the J segment 7 bases; nucleotides outside the gene matches: 12. The CDR3 loop reads CASGLNIAGAYNEQYF. CDR3 coding DNA: TGTGCTAGTGGTTTGAACATAGCGGGGGCCTACAATGAGCAGTACTTC.

The chain combines TRBV12-3 or TRBV12-4 with TRBJ2-2, with 8 bases identical to TRBD1. With 3 bases clipped from V and 3 bases from J, the junction kept 3 bases outside the gene matches. CDR3 size: 15 residues. The CDR3 region is CASSLTGEYTGELFF. Written as DNA, the CDR3 is TGTGCCAGCAGTTTGACAGGGGAGTACACCGGGGAGCTGTTTTTT.

This clonotype was counted many times. The chain couples TRBV12-3 or TRBV12-4 to TRBJ2-7; D is uncertain. There are 13 residues in the CDR3. The V end was cut by 3 bases, the J end by 5 bases, with 11 bases between. The CDR3 DNA reads as TGTGCCAGCAGTTTCAACCGTTTCGACGAGCAGTACTTC. Protein: CASSFNRFDEQYF.

This clonotype has a handful of counts. This chain uses TRBV3-1 with TRBJ2-3; D possibly matches TRBD1 or TRBD2 (7 bases each). V was pared by 0 bases and J by 6 bases, with 19 bases between. The CDR3 covers 17 residues. Germline V gene lookup returns CDR1 LGHDT and CDR2 YNNKEL (reference sequence). The CDR3 here is CASSQDRGGGAGDTQYF. The CDR3 nucleotides are TGTGCCAGCAGCCAAGATCGGGGAGGGGGCGCAGGGGATACGCAGTATTTT.

In regard to this clonotype: Mismatch with germline at one junction end may stem from a read error. The chain uses TRBV7-2 and TRBJ2-3; D is unclear. From germline, CDR1 is SGHTA and CDR2 FQGNSA. The CDR3 contains 13 residues. CDR3 residues: CASSLGGTDTRYF. The CDR3, as DNA: TGTGCCAGCAGCTTAGGGGGTACGGATACGCGGTATTTT.

This chain links TRBV4-2 with TRBJ1-2, with TRBD1 matching over 10 bases. The CDR3 extends over 16 amino acids. Germline CDR1 LGHNA, CDR2 YNFKEQ. Trimming at V came to 3 bases and at J to 4 bases, leaving 8 bases not matched to a gene. The CDR3 DNA reads as TGTGCCAGCAGCCACAACGACAGGGGGCACGTCTATGGCTACACCTTC. This gives the protein CASSHNDRGHVYGYTF.

As to this clonotype: A read error is possible here, since a much larger clone lies one base away. V and J are TRBV7-9 and TRBJ1-2; TRBD1 matches at 8 bases. Germline V gene data show CDR1 as SEHNR and CDR2 as FQNEAQ (reference sequence). The CDR3 runs 13 residues. CDR3 coding DNA: TGTGCCGGCAGCCTCCCAGGACAGGGCTTCTACACCTTC. It yields the protein CAGSLPGQGFYTF.

This clonotype was seen repeatedly, ten times or more. The chain combines TRBV5-5 with TRBJ2-1, with TRBD2 matching 8 bases. The ends lost 5 bases at V and 1 base at J; junction bases unmatched: 17. CDR1 and CDR2 from the germline V gene are SGHKS and YYEKEE (reference sequence). The CDR3 runs to 19 residues. CDR3 in DNA: TGTGCCAGCAGGCTCTCGGGTGGGCTAGCGGGCTTTTCCTACAATGAGCAGTTCTTC. Its protein is CASRLSGGLAGFSYNEQFF.

A few counts support this clonotype. The gene calls are TRBV6-1 and TRBJ1-1; 7 bases fit TRBD1. Looked up from germline, CDR1 is MNHNS and CDR2 is SASEGT. CDR3 size: 15 residues. V lost 7 bases and J lost 0; bases outside the gene matches: 8. The CDR3 DNA reads TGTGCCAGCAAAGAAATGACAGGGATGAACACTGAAGCTTTCTTT. Amino acid sequence: CASKEMTGMNTEAFF.

The chain joins TRBV7-9 to TRBJ2-1; TRBD2 agrees at 7 bases. TRBJ2-7 matches the DNA end more closely, so the J call is doubtful. Per the germline V gene, CDR1 is SEHNR and CDR2 is FQNEAQ (reference sequence). The CDR3 covers 18 residues. CDR3 DNA sequence: TGTGCCAGCAGCTCAGCGGGGTCAGGGAAGTTCACCTACAATGAGCAGTACTTC. Encoded protein: CASSSAGSGKFTYNEQYF.

This chain joins TRBV20-1 and TRBJ1-6, with D possibly being TRBD1 (6 bases). From germline, CDR1 is DFQATT and CDR2 SNEGSKA (reference sequence). The CDR3 sequence is 14 residues long. Trimming stripped 1 base from V and 7 bases from J, with 11 bases between. The CDR3 region is CSARADSSNSPLHF. In nucleotides, the CDR3 is TGCAGTGCTAGAGCGGACAGTTCGAATTCACCCCTCCACTTT.

The chain combines TRBV5-6 with TRBJ2-5; 10 nucleotides align to TRBD1. After removal of 4 bases from V and 1 base from J, the junction contained 13 bases not matched to a gene. CDR1 is SGHDT, CDR2 YYEEEE, per germline. The CDR3 extends over 18 amino acids. The CDR3 coding sequence is TGTGCCAGCAGCCCCGACAGGGGGCCCTTCGCTCTCCAAGAGACCCAGTACTTC. Residues: CASSPDRGPFALQETQYF.

With respect to this clonotype: Sequence at one end of the junction differs from germline and may be a read error. This rearrangement joins TRBV6-2 or TRBV6-3 to TRBJ2-7; D uncertain. CDR1 MNHEY and CDR2 SVGEGT come from the germline V gene. The CDR3 spans 13 residues. CDR3 DNA sequence: TGTACCAGCAACAAGATGGATTCCTACGAGCAGTACTTC. It translates to CTSNKMDSYEQYF.

Only a few counts were recorded for this clonotype. V gene TRBV7-2 combines with J gene TRBJ2-1; D is possibly TRBD2 (5 bases). The J call is uncertain, as TRBJ2-7 better fits the DNA end. The CDR3 length is 15 residues. Germline CDR1 is SGHTA and CDR2 is FQGNSA. CDR3 nucleotide sequence: TGTGCCAGCAGCTTGGAGGCAGAAACCTACAATGAGCAGTACTTC. Residues: CASSLEAETYNEQYF.

The chain is built from TRBV12-3 or TRBV12-4 and TRBJ2-6; D is ambiguous. The V gene lost 5 bases and the J gene lost 1 base, with 12 bases spanning the gap. There are 16 residues in the CDR3. The CDR3 protein is CASSPKLASGANVLTF. The DNA of the CDR3 is TGTGCCAGCAGTCCCAAACTGGCTTCTGGGGCCAACGTCCTGACTTTC.

In this sample, this clonotype turned up a few times. The chain uses TRBV12-3 or TRBV12-4 and TRBJ1-2; 9 positions match TRBD1. The CDR3 runs 17 residues. Unmatched junction bases numbered 10, after V lost 5 bases and J lost 0 bases. DNA for the CDR3: TGTGCCAGCAGTGGGACAGGGCGGCCGAATACTAACTATGGCTACACCTTC. Translated, it gives CASSGTGRPNTNYGYTF.

The CDR3 region is CASSATGQYGYTF. Written as DNA, the CDR3 is TGTGCCAGCAGTGCGACAGGGCAATATGGCTACACCTTC. This chain links TRBV2 with TRBJ1-2; TRBD1 agrees at 7 bases. In germline, CDR1 is SNHLY, CDR2 FYNNEI. CDR3 length equals 13 residues. The junction had 4 bases not matched to a gene; V was cut back by 4 bases and J by 5 bases.

This clonotype appeared a few times. The genes are TRBV20-1 and TRBJ2-7; the D call may be TRBD1 or TRBD2 (5 bases each). Germline V gives CDR1 DFQATT, CDR2 SNEGSKA (reference sequence). Trimming took off 1 base at V and 0 bases at J, with 10 bases between the two ends. The CDR3 is 14 amino acids. The CDR3 coding sequence is TGCAGTGCTAGAGGAGGGGCTTACTCCTACGAGCAGTACTTC. The encoded protein is CSARGGAYSYEQYF.

The rearrangement joins TRBV5-1 to TRBJ2-1; a weak D match, TRBD1 (6 bases). The V and J ends lost 4 bases and 6 bases respectively, with 17 bases between them. The CDR3 has 15 amino acids. Germline V gene data show CDR1 as SGHRS and CDR2 as YFSETQ. CDR3 amino acids: CASSPGQSLPNEQFF. In DNA form, the CDR3 reads TGCGCCAGCAGCCCCGGACAGTCCTTGCCCAATGAGCAGTTCTTC.

The gene calls are TRBV28 and TRBJ2-5; 9 nucleotides match TRBD2. The CDR3 totals 18 residues. CDR1 and CDR2 from the germline V gene are MDHEN and SYDVKM. Unmatched junction bases numbered 22, after V lost 3 bases and J lost 11 bases. The CDR3 sequence: CASSLVSGRRLQWNEQYF. In DNA, the CDR3 is TGTGCCAGCAGTTTGGTTAGCGGGAGAAGGCTACAATGGAATGAGCAGTACTTC.

The V call is TRBV20-1, the J call TRBJ2-1; 8 bases are a match to TRBD2. CDR1 and CDR2 (germline): DFQATT, SNEGSKA (reference sequence). This CDR3 region has 14 residues. The ends lost 4 bases at V and 5 bases at J; junction bases unmatched: 7. This CDR3 reads CSAMSGRWDNEQFF. Here the CDR3 DNA reads TGCAGTGCTATGAGCGGGAGATGGGACAATGAGCAGTTCTTC.

Ten or more counts support this clonotype. The chain carries TRBV6-6 and TRBJ2-5; D might be TRBD1 or TRBD2, each matching 5 bases. From germline, CDR1 is MNHNY and CDR2 SVGAGI (reference sequence). The CDR3 spans 17 residues. The V end was cut by 0 bases, the J end by 2 bases, with 16 bases between. The CDR3 region has the DNA TGTGCCAGCAGTTACTCGAAAGGGACGTCGGGACAAGAGACCCAGTACTTC. This sequence encodes CASSYSKGTSGQETQYF.

The J gene is TRBJ2-1, the V gene TRBV9, with 7 bases that match TRBD2. Trimming took 4 bases from V and 5 from J; bases not matched to a gene: 18. Per germline, CDR1 SGDLS and CDR2 YYNGEE. CDR3 size: 18 residues. The DNA for the CDR3 is TGTGCCAGCAGCACTCCGGCGGACGGGGGGAGAGGGGACAATGAGCAGTTCTTC. Its translation: CASSTPADGGRGDNEQFF.

This clonotype has more than one count but fewer than ten. J is TRBJ2-1 and V is TRBV15, with TRBD1 identical over 7 bases. J was trimmed by 5 bases and V by 0 bases; bases with no gene match: 7. The length of the CDR3 is 16 residues. The V gene's germline CDR1 is LNHNV and CDR2 YYDKDF (reference sequence). The CDR3 reads CATSRDQQTGNNEQFF. The DNA for the CDR3 is TGTGCCACCAGCAGAGATCAGCAGACAGGGAACAATGAGCAGTTCTTC.

In its sample, this clonotype was seen many times. This rearrangement joins TRBV4-1 to TRBJ2-4; 11 bases match TRBD1. The germline CDR1 and CDR2 sequences are MGHRA and YSYEKL. The CDR3 length is 17 residues. Trimming cost V 5 bases and J 1 base; bases outside gene matches: 7. The chain's CDR3 is CASSNVGQGEAKNIQYF. The DNA of the CDR3 is TGCGCCAGCAGCAATGTGGGACAGGGGGAGGCCAAAAACATTCAGTACTTC.

This clonotype was seen many times. This chain links TRBV6-2 or TRBV6-3 with TRBJ1-2; 7 nucleotides line up with TRBD1. Losses at the gene ends were 2 bases for V and 10 bases for J; bases not matched to a gene: 13. Germline V lookup: CDR1 MNHEY, CDR2 SVGEGT. The CDR3 consists of 15 residues. The CDR3 sequence is CASSYIWGTAPDYTF. The CDR3 region has the DNA TGTGCCAGCAGTTACATTTGGGGGACAGCGCCGGACTACACCTTC.

This CDR3 reads CSVTPQGSFYEQYF. The CDR3 DNA reads TGCAGTGTTACGCCCCAGGGGTCATTCTACGAGCAGTACTTC. The chain recombines TRBV20-1 with TRBJ2-7; weak D call: TRBD1 (6 bases). This CDR3 has 14 amino acids. CDR1 is DFQATT, CDR2 SNEGSKA, per germline (reference sequence). Trimming left V 7 bases short and J 3 bases short, with 19 bases between.

The V gene is TRBV12-3 or TRBV12-4, the J gene TRBJ2-5; no clear D gene. The CDR3 is 14 amino acids. Trimming cost V 3 bases and J 2 bases, with 10 bases left between them. The CDR3 here is CASSLSSPQETQYF. The CDR3 DNA sequence: TGTGCCAGCAGTTTGTCGTCCCCACAAGAGACCCAGTACTTC.

With regard to this clonotype: The junction departs from germline at one end; a sequencing error may be responsible. The J gene is TRBJ2-5, the V gene TRBV7-9; tentative D call: TRBD1 (6 bases). This CDR3 has 15 residues. Looked up from germline, CDR1 is SEHNR and CDR2 is FQNEAQ (reference sequence). This CDR3 is CASSLAGRGVGEQYF. DNA of the CDR3: TGTGCCAGCAGTTTAGCTGGCAGGGGTGTCGGAGAGCAGTACTTC.

V is TRBV4-3 and J is TRBJ2-7, with 7 bases that match TRBD2. The ends lost 4 bases at V and 3 bases at J; junction bases unmatched: 9. The CDR3 length is 15 residues. The germline V gene encodes CDR1 LGHNA and CDR2 YSLEER. The CDR3 spells CASSPSGRGSYEQYF. The CDR3 DNA sequence: TGCGCCAGCAGCCCAAGCGGGCGGGGGAGCTACGAGCAGTACTTC.